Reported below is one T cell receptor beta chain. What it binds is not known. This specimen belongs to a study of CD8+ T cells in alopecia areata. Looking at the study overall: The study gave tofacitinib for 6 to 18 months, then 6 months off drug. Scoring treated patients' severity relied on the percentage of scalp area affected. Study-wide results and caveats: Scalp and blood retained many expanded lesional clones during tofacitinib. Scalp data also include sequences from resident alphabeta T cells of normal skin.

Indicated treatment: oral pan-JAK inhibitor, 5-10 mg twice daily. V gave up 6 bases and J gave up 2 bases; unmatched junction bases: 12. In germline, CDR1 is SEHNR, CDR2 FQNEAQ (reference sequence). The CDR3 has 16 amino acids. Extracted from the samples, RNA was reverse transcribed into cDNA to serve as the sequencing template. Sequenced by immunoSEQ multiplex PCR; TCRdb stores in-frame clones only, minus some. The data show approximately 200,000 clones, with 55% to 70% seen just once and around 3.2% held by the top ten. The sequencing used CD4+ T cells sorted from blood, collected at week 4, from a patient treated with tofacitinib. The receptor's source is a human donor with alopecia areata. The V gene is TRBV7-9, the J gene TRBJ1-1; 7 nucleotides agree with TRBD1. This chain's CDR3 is CASRTGASAPNTEAFF. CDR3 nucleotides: TGTGCCAGCAGAACAGGGGCCTCGGCCCCTAACACTGAAGCTTTCTTT.